This T cell receptor (beta chain) was identified during a study of blood T cell repertoires in COVID-19. Across the whole study: Samples representing acute and convalescent COVID-19 were sourced from the United States, Italy and Spain. T cells, B-cell-depleted T cells, or PBMCs supplied cDNA or gDNA.

Per the original methods: Reference gene primer amplification gave estimated nucleated cell counts. Repertoires were generated with immunoSEQ multiplex PCR, while TCRdb's copy carries only in-frame clones and drops some. V and J calls and clone size are those listed in that table; D and trimming were worked out from the DNA. The table shows under 250,000 clones, with around nine tenths occurring only once. Material for sequencing was peripheral blood. The receptor was isolated from a woman aged 60 to 75 who had recovered from COVID-19.

The CDR3 here is CASRTEGGMNTEAFF. The CDR3 nucleotides read TGTGCCAGCAGGACGGAGGGGGGGATGAACACTGAAGCTTTCTTT. The chain joins TRBV28 to TRBJ1-1; D possibly corresponds to TRBD1 (6 bases). With 6 bases removed from V and 0 bases from J, the gap between germline ends came to 14 bases. The CDR3 runs to 15 residues. Germline lookup yields CDR1 MDHEN and CDR2 SYDVKM.